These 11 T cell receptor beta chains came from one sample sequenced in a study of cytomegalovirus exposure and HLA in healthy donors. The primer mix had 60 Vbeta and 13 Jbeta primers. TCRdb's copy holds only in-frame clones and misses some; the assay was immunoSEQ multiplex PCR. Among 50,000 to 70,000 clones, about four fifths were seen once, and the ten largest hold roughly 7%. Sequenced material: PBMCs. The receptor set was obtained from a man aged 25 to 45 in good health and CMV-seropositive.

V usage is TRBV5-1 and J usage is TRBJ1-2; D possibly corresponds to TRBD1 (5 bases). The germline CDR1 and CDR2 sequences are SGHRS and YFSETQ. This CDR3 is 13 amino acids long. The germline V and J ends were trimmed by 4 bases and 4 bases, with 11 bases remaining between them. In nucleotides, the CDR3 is TGCGCCAGCAGCGTGACAGCTACCTATGGCTACACCTTC. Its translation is CASSVTATYGYTF.

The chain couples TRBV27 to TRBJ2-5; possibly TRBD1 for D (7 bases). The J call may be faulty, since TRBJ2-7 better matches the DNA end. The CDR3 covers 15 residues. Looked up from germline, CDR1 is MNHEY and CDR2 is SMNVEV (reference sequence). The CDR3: CASILSAGGQYEQYF. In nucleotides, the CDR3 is TGTGCCAGCATCCTCTCCGCAGGGGGGCAGTACGAGCAGTACTTC.

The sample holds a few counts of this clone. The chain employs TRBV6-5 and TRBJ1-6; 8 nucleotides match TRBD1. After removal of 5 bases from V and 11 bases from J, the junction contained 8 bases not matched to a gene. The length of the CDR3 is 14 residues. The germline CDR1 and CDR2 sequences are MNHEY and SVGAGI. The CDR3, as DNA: TGTGCCAGCAGTAAAGGACAGGGAATGACACCCCTCCACTTT. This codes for CASSKGQGMTPLHF.

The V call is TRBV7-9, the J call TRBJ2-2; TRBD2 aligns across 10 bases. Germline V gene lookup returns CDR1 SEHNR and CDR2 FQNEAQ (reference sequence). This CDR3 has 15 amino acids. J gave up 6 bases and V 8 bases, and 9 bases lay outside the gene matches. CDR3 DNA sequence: TGTGCCAGCCGACCGGGACTAGCGTTAGCCGGGGAGCTGTTTTTT. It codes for CASRPGLALAGELFF.

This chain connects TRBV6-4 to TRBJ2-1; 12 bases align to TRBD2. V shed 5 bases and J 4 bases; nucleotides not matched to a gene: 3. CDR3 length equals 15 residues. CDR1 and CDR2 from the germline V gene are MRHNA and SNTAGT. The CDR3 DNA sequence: TGTGCCAGCAGTATGACTAGCGGGGGATACAATGAGCAGTTCTTC. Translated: CASSMTSGGYNEQFF.

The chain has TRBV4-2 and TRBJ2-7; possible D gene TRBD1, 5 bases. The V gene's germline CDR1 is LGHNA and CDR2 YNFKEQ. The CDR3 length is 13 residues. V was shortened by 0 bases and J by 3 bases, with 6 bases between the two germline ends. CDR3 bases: TGTGCCAGCAGCCAAGAGGGGCGCTACGAGCAGTACTTC. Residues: CASSQEGRYEQYF.

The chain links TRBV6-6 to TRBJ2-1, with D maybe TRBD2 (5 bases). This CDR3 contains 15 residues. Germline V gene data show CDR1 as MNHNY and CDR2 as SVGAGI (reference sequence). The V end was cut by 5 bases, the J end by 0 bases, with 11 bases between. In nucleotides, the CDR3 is TGTGCCAGCAGTACCGGGAAAACCTCCTACAATGAGCAGTTCTTC. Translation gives CASSTGKTSYNEQFF.

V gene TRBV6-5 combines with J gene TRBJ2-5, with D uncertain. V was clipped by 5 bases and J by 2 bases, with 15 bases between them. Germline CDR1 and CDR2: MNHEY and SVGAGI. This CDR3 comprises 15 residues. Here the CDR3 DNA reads TGTGCCAGCAGTCAGTTACGGCAGGAACAAGAGACCCAGTACTTC. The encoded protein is CASSQLRQEQETQYF.

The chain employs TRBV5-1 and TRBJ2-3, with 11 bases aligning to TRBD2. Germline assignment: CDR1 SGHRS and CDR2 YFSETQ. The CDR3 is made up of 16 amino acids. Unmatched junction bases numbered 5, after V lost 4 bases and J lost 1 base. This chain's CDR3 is CASSLQGLAGTDTQYF. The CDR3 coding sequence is TGCGCCAGCAGCCTCCAGGGACTAGCGGGCACAGATACGCAGTATTTT.

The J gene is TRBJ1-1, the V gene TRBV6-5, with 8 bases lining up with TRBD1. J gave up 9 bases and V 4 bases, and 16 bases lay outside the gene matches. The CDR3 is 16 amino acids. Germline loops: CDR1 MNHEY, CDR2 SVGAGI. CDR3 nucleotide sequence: TGTGCCAGCAGTTCTACCGAAGGACAGGGTTTGGGGAAAGCTTTCTTT. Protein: CASSSTEGQGLGKAFF.

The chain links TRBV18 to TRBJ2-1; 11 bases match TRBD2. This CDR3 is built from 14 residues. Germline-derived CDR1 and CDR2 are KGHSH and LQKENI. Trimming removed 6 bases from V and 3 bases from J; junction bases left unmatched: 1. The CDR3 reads CASSTSGGYNEQFF. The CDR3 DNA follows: TGTGCCAGCTCTACTAGCGGGGGCTACAATGAGCAGTTCTTC.